This entry lists 23 T cell receptor beta chains sequenced from one sample in a study of OX40 agonist ivuxolimab in advanced cancers. Using immunoSEQ multiplex PCR, the repertoire was profiled, and TCRdb retains in-frame clones only, with some absent. The data show tens of thousands of clones, 84% seen once. Sequences were derived from CD4+ or CD8+ T cells sorted from blood, sampled in a trial of the OX40 agonist ivuxolimab. These receptors were taken from an adult with an advanced solid tumor such as melanoma, head and neck, liver or kidney cancer.

The V call is TRBV7-6, the J call TRBJ2-2; tentatively, D is TRBD1 (7 bases). This CDR3 comprises 16 residues. Trimming removed 5 bases at V and 6 bases at J, with 19 bases between. In germline, CDR1 is SGHVS, CDR2 FNYEAQ. The CDR3 protein is CASSGRQGGRPGELFF. The CDR3 region has the DNA TGTGCCAGCAGCGGCCGACAGGGAGGAAGACCCGGGGAGCTGTTTTTT.

The chain employs TRBV2 and TRBJ2-1; 10 bases agree with TRBD2. V lost 5 bases to trimming and J lost 5 bases; unmatched junction nucleotides: 6. This CDR3 has 15 residues. Per the germline V gene, CDR1 is SNHLY and CDR2 is FYNNEI. In DNA form, the CDR3 reads TGTGCCAGCAGTCGGACTAGCGGACGGAACAATGAGCAGTTCTTC. Translating it yields CASSRTSGRNNEQFF.

This clone was counted once. The J gene is TRBJ1-5, the V gene TRBV5-4; 9 bases align to TRBD1. The V gene's germline CDR1 is SGHNT and CDR2 YYREEE (reference sequence). Losses at the gene ends were 4 bases for V and 7 bases for J; bases not matched to a gene: 3. The CDR3 is made up of 13 amino acids. The CDR3, as DNA: TGTGCCAGCAGCACAGACAGGGGGCAGCCCCAGCATTTT. Translated, it gives CASSTDRGQPQHF.

CDR3 region: CASSLDRTETGELFF. CDR3 sequence (DNA): TGCGCCAGCAGCTTAGACAGGACTGAAACCGGGGAGCTGTTTTTT. The J gene is TRBJ2-2, the V gene TRBV5-1, with a tentative D call TRBD1 (6 bases). CDR1 and CDR2 from the germline V gene are SGHRS and YFSETQ. This CDR3 has 15 amino acids. The V gene lost 2 bases and the J gene lost 5 bases, with 13 bases spanning the gap.

V and J are TRBV9 and TRBJ2-1; 8 bases are shared with TRBD1. Per germline, CDR1 SGDLS and CDR2 YYNGEE. The CDR3 runs 15 residues. V lost 0 bases, J lost 3 bases, and 2 bases stayed unmatched. The CDR3 coding sequence is TGTGCCAGCAGCGTAGGGACAGGGAACTACAATGAGCAGTTCTTC. Residues: CASSVGTGNYNEQFF.

The chain links TRBV29-1 to TRBJ1-4; D is unresolved. The CDR3 spans 12 residues. Germline assignment: CDR1 SQVTM and CDR2 ANQGSEA. The V end was cut by 6 bases, the J end by 4 bases, with 9 bases between. This CDR3 reads CSVGRGNEKLFF. CDR3 bases: TGCAGCGTCGGACGGGGTAATGAAAAACTGTTTTTT.

This chain connects TRBV19 to TRBJ2-2; a weak D match, TRBD1 (6 bases). The CDR3 sequence is 17 residues long. Germline-derived CDR1 and CDR2 are LNHDA and SQIVND (reference sequence). Trimming took 4 bases from V and 1 from J, leaving 16 bases between them. CDR3 DNA: TGTGCCAGTAGTAAGGAGACCAGGGGCCTGAACACCGGGGAGCTGTTTTTT. Protein: CASSKETRGLNTGELFF. Drawing the rest from reference TRBV19 and TRBJ2-2, the complete variable domain is DGGITQSPKYLFRKEGQNVTLSCEQNLNHDAMYWYRQDPGQGLRLIYYSQIVNDFQKGDIAEGYSVSREKKESFPLTVTSAQKNPTAFYLCASSKETRGLNTGELFFGEGSRLTVL.

The chain recombines TRBV5-4 with TRBJ2-7; no clear D. V was trimmed by 0 bases and J by 1 base, leaving 5 bases between them. Germline values: CDR1 SGHNT, CDR2 YYREEE (reference sequence). The CDR3 totals 13 residues. The CDR3 loop reads CASSLGSSYEQYF. The CDR3 nucleotides read TGTGCCAGCAGCTTGGGCAGTTCCTACGAGCAGTACTTC.

This sequence joins TRBV7-8 and TRBJ1-1; no clear D. The germline V and J ends were trimmed by 6 bases and 8 bases, with 13 bases remaining between them. The length of the CDR3 is 12 residues. Germline loops: CDR1 SGHVS, CDR2 FQNEAQ. The CDR3 is CASSPFAGEAFF. The CDR3 region has the DNA TGTGCCAGCAGTCCATTCGCCGGGGAAGCTTTCTTT.

The chain has TRBV5-5 and TRBJ2-7; a possible D gene is TRBD1 (6 bases). CDR1 is SGHKS and CDR2 is YYEKEE in the germline V gene (reference sequence). V gave up 5 bases and J gave up 3 bases, with 15 bases separating them. The CDR3 is made up of 14 amino acids. CDR3 sequence: CASRSGGFYYEQYF. The CDR3 DNA is TGTGCCAGCAGGAGTGGGGGCTTCTACTACGAGCAGTACTTC.

The genes are TRBV18 and TRBJ1-5; the match to TRBD1 covers 7 bases. The CDR3 totals 14 residues. Per germline, CDR1 KGHSH and CDR2 LQKENI. Trimming cost V 5 bases and J 4 bases; bases outside gene matches: 5. This chain's CDR3 is CASSMQGENQPQHF. CDR3 sequence (DNA): TGTGCCAGCTCAATGCAGGGGGAAAATCAGCCCCAGCATTTT.

J is TRBJ2-7 and V is TRBV14; D gene uncertain. Per the germline V gene, CDR1 is SGHDN and CDR2 is FVKESK. Deletions cut 4 bases from V and 6 bases from J, with 13 bases between. The CDR3 extends over 13 amino acids. The CDR3 DNA reads as TGTGCCAGCAGCCCTGGTGGGCTTTTCGAGCAGTACTTC. Encoded protein: CASSPGGLFEQYF.

This clone occurred a few times. The V and J genes are TRBV28 and TRBJ1-1; D possibly corresponds to TRBD1 (6 bases). CDR3 size: 13 residues. The germline gives CDR1 MDHEN, CDR2 SYDVKM. V gave up 6 bases and J gave up 1 base, with 9 bases separating them. The CDR3 region is CASRIQGNTEAFF. The DNA of the CDR3 is TGTGCCAGCAGGATACAGGGGAACACTGAAGCTTTCTTT.

The chain employs TRBV30 and TRBJ1-5; D is unresolved. The germline V and J ends were trimmed by 5 bases and 0 bases, with 14 bases remaining between them. The CDR3 totals 15 residues. Germline V gene sequence: CDR1 GTSNPN, CDR2 SVGIG (reference sequence). In DNA form, the CDR3 reads TGTGCCTGGGGCAGGCCTAATTATAGCAATCAGCCCCAGCATTTT. Its protein product is CAWGRPNYSNQPQHF.

This sequence joins TRBV5-4 and TRBJ2-7; TRBD2 aligns across 7 bases. V shed 3 bases and J 0 bases; nucleotides not matched to a gene: 3. The CDR3 consists of 14 residues. In germline, CDR1 is SGHNT, CDR2 YYREEE (reference sequence). The CDR3 protein is CASSSSGASYEQYF. The CDR3 DNA reads TGTGCCAGCAGCTCTAGCGGTGCCTCCTACGAGCAGTACTTC.

Concerning this clone: The junction does not match germline at one end; this may be a read error. The chain recombines TRBV7-9 with TRBJ1-1; D is perhaps TRBD1 (5 bases). The CDR3 has 15 residues. Germline V gene lookup returns CDR1 SEHNR and CDR2 FQNEAQ (reference sequence). The CDR3 protein is CASSFRDPENTEASF. Written as DNA, the CDR3 is TGTGCCAGCAGCTTCCGGGACCCCGAGAACACTGAAGCTTCCTTT.

J is TRBJ1-2 and V is TRBV5-1; no clear D gene. This CDR3 comprises 11 residues. Trimming took off 3 bases at V and 8 bases at J, with 8 bases between the two ends. Looked up from germline, CDR1 is SGHRS and CDR2 is YFSETQ. CDR3 protein: CASSYELGYTF. In DNA form, the CDR3 reads TGCGCCAGCAGCTACGAGTTGGGCTACACCTTC.

The chain links TRBV27 to TRBJ1-4, with D hard to call. Germline lookup yields CDR1 MNHEY and CDR2 SMNVEV (reference sequence). V lost 6 bases and J lost 11, with 13 bases in between. The CDR3 sequence is 12 residues long. The CDR3 bases are TGTGCCAGCAGCCCTTCGAGCGGGAAACTGTTTTTT. Translated, it gives CASSPSSGKLFF.

V is TRBV27 and J is TRBJ1-1; TRBD1 matches at 8 bases. J lost 4 bases, V lost 5 bases, and 9 bases had no gene match. Germline V gives CDR1 MNHEY, CDR2 SMNVEV (reference sequence). There are 15 residues in the CDR3. In nucleotides, the CDR3 is TGTGCCAGCAGTCCGTACATTACAGGGGGCACTGAAGCTTTCTTT. Its translation is CASSPYITGGTEAFF.

The chain employs TRBV15 and TRBJ2-3; no firm D call. V was shortened by 3 bases and J by 6 bases, with 4 bases between the two germline ends. The CDR3 length is 11 residues. CDR1 is LNHNV, CDR2 YYDKDF, per germline (reference sequence). CDR3 coding DNA: TGTGCCACCAGCAGTTGGGATACGCAGTATTTT. Translation: CATSSWDTQYF.

This chain joins TRBV5-1 and TRBJ2-2; TRBD1 matches 12 bases. V gave up 1 base and J gave up 3 bases; unmatched junction bases: 7. The germline V gene encodes CDR1 SGHRS and CDR2 YFSETQ. This CDR3 has 18 amino acids. CDR3 residues: CASSLSGTGGSYTGELFF. The CDR3, as DNA: TGCGCCAGCAGCTTGTCCGGGACAGGGGGCTCTTACACCGGGGAGCTGTTTTTT.

The V gene is TRBV5-4, the J gene TRBJ2-3; D gene ambiguous. This CDR3 is built from 13 residues. The V end was cut by 0 bases, the J end by 5 bases, with 7 bases between. Germline V gene sequence: CDR1 SGHNT, CDR2 YYREEE (reference sequence). This CDR3 reads CASSLAPQDTQYF. CDR3 DNA sequence: TGTGCCAGCAGCTTGGCCCCCCAAGATACGCAGTATTTT.

The chain links TRBV30 to TRBJ1-2; weak D call: TRBD1 (6 bases). The CDR3 runs to 15 residues. V was clipped by 8 bases and J by 8 bases, with 27 bases between them. In germline, CDR1 is GTSNPN, CDR2 SVGIG (reference sequence). CDR3 sequence: CAGYDKGRRGGGYTF. CDR3 DNA: TGTGCCGGATATGACAAGGGCCGCCGAGGGGGAGGCTACACCTTC.